These 24 T cell receptor beta chains were sequenced from one sample in a study of shared clonotypes between healthy human individuals. Sequenced by immunoSEQ multiplex PCR; TCRdb stores in-frame clones only, minus some. The table lists roughly 680,000 clones, over 55% of them singletons. The sample comprised memory CD4+ T cells sorted from blood. Subset denoted: CD45RA-negative fraction. These TCRs come from a woman in her twenties or thirties in good health.

The V and J genes are TRBV27 and TRBJ1-1; 7 bases are shared with TRBD1. This CDR3 comprises 14 residues. With 7 bases clipped from V and 1 base from J, the junction kept 6 bases outside the gene matches. CDR1 MNHEY and CDR2 SMNVEV come from the germline V gene (reference sequence). The CDR3 DNA sequence: TGTGCCAGCACCCCGACAGGGAAGAACACTGAAGCTTTCTTT. It is translated as CASTPTGKNTEAFF.

The rearrangement uses TRBV5-1 and TRBJ2-7; D is ambiguous. This CDR3 comprises 13 residues. Germline loops: CDR1 SGHRS, CDR2 YFSETQ. V was shortened by 0 bases and J by 9 bases, with 13 bases between the two germline ends. The CDR3 spells CASSLGQNTRQYF. The CDR3 DNA reads as TGCGCCAGCAGCTTGGGGCAAAATACGAGGCAGTACTTC.

The genes are TRBV5-4 and TRBJ2-5; no reliable D call. Trimming removed 2 bases at V and 2 bases at J, with 7 bases between. The CDR3 totals 13 residues. CDR1 and CDR2 (germline): SGHNT, YYREEE (reference sequence). The CDR3 bases are TGTGCCAGCAGCTTCAAGGAACAAGAGACCCAGTACTTC. Amino acids: CASSFKEQETQYF.

This sequence joins TRBV27 and TRBJ2-6; D could derive from TRBD1 or TRBD2 (5 bases each). Trimming stripped 2 bases from V and 2 bases from J, with 7 bases between. This CDR3 is 15 amino acids long. Germline values: CDR1 MNHEY, CDR2 SMNVEV (reference sequence). The CDR3 sequence: CASSLRGAGANVLTF. The CDR3 DNA reads as TGTGCCAGCAGTTTAAGAGGGGCTGGGGCCAACGTCCTGACTTTC.

This chain links TRBV2 with TRBJ2-7, with D perhaps matching TRBD1 or TRBD2 (5 bases each). V was trimmed by 6 bases and J by 0 bases, leaving 12 bases between them. There are 14 residues in the CDR3. Germline V lookup: CDR1 SNHLY, CDR2 FYNNEI. CDR3 protein: CASRRDPHSYEQYF. The CDR3 DNA sequence: TGTGCCAGCAGGAGGGACCCTCACTCCTACGAGCAGTACTTC.

Note on this clone: Distinct nucleotide sequences in the sample also encode this CDR3. DNA for the CDR3: TGCGCCAGCAGTGGACAGCGGAACACTGAAGCTTTCTTT. This sequence encodes CASSGQRNTEAFF. The chain has TRBV10-1 and TRBJ1-1; D is perhaps TRBD1 (5 bases). V shed 4 bases and J shed 1 base, with 7 bases lying between them. The CDR3 totals 13 residues. Germline lookup yields CDR1 WNHNN and CDR2 SYGVQD (reference sequence).

The chain links TRBV9 to TRBJ2-7; perhaps TRBD2 as D (6 bases). The V gene's germline CDR1 is SGDLS and CDR2 YYNGEE. V gave up 3 bases and J gave up 7 bases, with 20 bases separating them. The CDR3 is 15 residues long. The CDR3 here is CASSARGTRREEQYF. As DNA, the CDR3 is TGTGCCAGCAGCGCGAGAGGGACTCGGCGTGAGGAGCAGTACTTC. Full variable domain (remainder filled in from reference TRBV9 and TRBJ2-7): DSGVTQTPKHLITATGQRVTLRCSPRSGDLSVYWYQQSLDQGLQFLIQYYNGEERAKGNILERFSAQQFPDLHSELNLSSLELGDSALYFCASSARGTRREEQYFGPGTRLTVT.

The chain is built from TRBV4-1 and TRBJ2-7, with D perhaps TRBD2 (6 bases). Between the trimmed V and J ends, which lost 4 bases and 0 bases, there was a span of 13 bases. The CDR3 sequence is 15 residues long. Looked up from germline, CDR1 is MGHRA and CDR2 is YSYEKL. CDR3 DNA sequence: TGCGCCAGCAGCCCTACCGGGAGCCCCTCCTACGAGCAGTACTTC. This encodes CASSPTGSPSYEQYF.

CDR3 sequence reads: CASSIGQSYEQYF. CDR3 coding DNA: TGCGCCAGCAGCATAGGACAGTCCTACGAGCAGTACTTC. The chain joins TRBV5-1 to TRBJ2-7, with D tentatively TRBD1 (6 bases). CDR3 length equals 13 residues. Germline values: CDR1 SGHRS, CDR2 YFSETQ. The V end was cut by 4 bases, the J end by 1 base, with 9 bases between.

The DNA of the CDR3 is TGCGCCAGCAGCCCCATCGGGGCGGGGAGAAGGGAGCAGTACTTC. It codes for CASSPIGAGRREQYF. The rearrangement joins TRBV4-1 to TRBJ2-7; weak D call: TRBD2 (6 bases). The CDR3 sequence is 15 residues long. The V and J ends lost 4 bases and 7 bases respectively, with 20 bases between them. CDR1 is MGHRA, CDR2 YSYEKL, per germline.

This chain uses TRBV27 with TRBJ1-5, with 8 bases that match TRBD1. Trimming took 6 bases from V and 2 from J; bases not matched to a gene: 9. The CDR3 is made up of 16 amino acids. The germline V gene has CDR1 MNHEY and CDR2 SMNVEV (reference sequence). The CDR3 protein is CASSLRQGLGNQPQHF. The DNA of the CDR3 is TGTGCCAGCAGCTTAAGACAGGGGTTGGGCAATCAGCCCCAGCATTTT.

The gene calls are TRBV4-2 and TRBJ1-2, with a tentative D call TRBD1 (5 bases). Germline CDR1 and CDR2: LGHNA and YNFKEQ. V shed 1 base and J shed 2 bases, with 11 bases lying between them. CDR3 length equals 15 residues. This CDR3 is CASSQGGAGNYGYTF. As DNA, the CDR3 is TGTGCCAGCAGCCAAGGAGGAGCAGGGAACTATGGCTACACCTTC.

This clone was counted a single time. In DNA, the CDR3 is TGTGCCAGCAGCTTCGGGACTAGCGGGAGCACAGATACGCAGTATTTT. Translated, it gives CASSFGTSGSTDTQYF. The gene calls are TRBV7-8 and TRBJ2-3; 12 nucleotides agree with TRBD2. CDR1 is SGHVS, CDR2 FQNEAQ, per germline. There are 16 residues in the CDR3. Losses at the gene ends were 3 bases for V and 0 bases for J; bases not matched to a gene: 1.

The chain is built from TRBV6-5 and TRBJ1-1; possible D gene TRBD1, 6 bases. Germline CDR1 reads MNHEY; CDR2 reads SVGAGI. V was cut by 5 bases and J by 5 bases, with 15 bases left in between. The CDR3 length is 14 residues. CDR3: CASSKTGQRTEAFF. The DNA of the CDR3 is TGTGCCAGCAGTAAAACCGGACAGAGGACTGAAGCTTTCTTT.

The V call is TRBV30, the J call TRBJ1-6; D is perhaps TRBD1 (5 bases). The ends were cut back, 8 bases at V and 9 bases at J, with 14 bases in the middle. This CDR3 is 12 amino acids long. CDR1 is GTSNPN, CDR2 SVGIG, per germline (reference sequence). The CDR3 DNA follows: TGTGCCAGTGAGACGGGGACTTCACCCCTCCACTTT. Protein product: CASETGTSPLHF.

V is TRBV30 and J is TRBJ2-1, with D unresolved. The CDR3 has 13 amino acids. Germline-derived CDR1 and CDR2 are GTSNPN and SVGIG (reference sequence). Trimming cost V 3 bases and J 5 bases, with 11 bases left between them. The CDR3 DNA sequence: TGTGCCTGGAGCAAGAGCCCGGACAATGAGCAGTTCTTC. Its protein is CAWSKSPDNEQFF.

V gene TRBV7-2 combines with J gene TRBJ2-4, with TRBD2 as a possible D gene (6 bases). CDR3 length equals 14 residues. Germline V gives CDR1 SGHTA, CDR2 FQGNSA. Trimming stripped 5 bases from V and 2 bases from J, with 10 bases between. The CDR3 sequence: CASSNGGSKNIQYF. CDR3 in DNA: TGTGCCAGCAGCAACGGGGGATCCAAAAACATTCAGTACTTC.

The chain uses TRBV19 and TRBJ2-3; 7 bases align to TRBD2. Trimming removed 6 bases from V and 0 bases from J; junction bases left unmatched: 6. The CDR3 contains 15 residues. The germline V gene has CDR1 LNHDA and CDR2 SQIVND (reference sequence). In DNA form, the CDR3 reads TGTGCCAGTAGGAGGGCGGGAGCTAGCACAGATACGCAGTATTTT. Its protein is CASRRAGASTDTQYF.

This sequence joins TRBV28 and TRBJ1-3, with unresolved D. V was shortened by 5 bases and J by 0 bases, with 14 bases between the two germline ends. Germline-derived CDR1 and CDR2 are MDHEN and SYDVKM. CDR3 size: 16 residues. In nucleotides, the CDR3 is TGTGCCAGCAGTACTACAGAATACTACTCTGGAAACACCATATATTTT. Protein product: CASSTTEYYSGNTIYF.

The gene calls are TRBV30 and TRBJ1-1; D unclear. V was shortened by 2 bases and J by 3 bases, with 10 bases between the two germline ends. Germline V gene sequence: CDR1 GTSNPN, CDR2 SVGIG (reference sequence). This CDR3 spans 13 amino acids. As DNA, the CDR3 is TGTGCCTGGAGTTCAGGCGGGGACACTGAAGCTTTCTTT. This gives the protein CAWSSGGDTEAFF.

In its sample, this clone was seen once. The rearrangement uses TRBV15 and TRBJ1-1; TRBD1 aligns across 7 bases. CDR1 and CDR2 (germline): LNHNV, YYDKDF (reference sequence). This CDR3 spans 14 amino acids. After removal of 5 bases from V and 8 bases from J, the junction contained 11 bases not matched to a gene. The CDR3 DNA follows: TGTGCCACCAGCCCCTACAGGGGTACCCACGAAGCTTTCTTT. Protein sequence: CATSPYRGTHEAFF. The variable domain in full, with the rest retrieved from reference TRBV15 and TRBJ1-1, is DAMVIQNPRYQVTQFGKPVTLSCSQTLNHNVMYWYQQKSSQAPKLLFHYYDKDFNNEADTPDNFQSRRPNTSFCFLDIRSPGLGDTAMYLCATSPYRGTHEAFFGQGTRLTVV.

CDR3 bases: TGTGCCAGCTCATCGACAGGGAACACCGGGGAGCTGTTTTTT. It is translated as CASSSTGNTGELFF. V gene TRBV18 combines with J gene TRBJ2-2; weak D call: TRBD1 (6 bases). CDR1 and CDR2 from the germline V gene are KGHSH and LQKENI. The CDR3 is made up of 14 amino acids. Trimming took off 5 bases at V and 1 base at J, with 8 bases between the two ends.

The table lists this clone with many counts. The CDR3 protein is CASSIRQVGGNQPQHF. In DNA, the CDR3 is TGTGCCAGTAGTATTCGGCAGGTCGGAGGCAATCAGCCCCAGCATTTT. This rearrangement joins TRBV19 to TRBJ1-5; D is unclear. The germline gives CDR1 LNHDA, CDR2 SQIVND (reference sequence). This CDR3 has 16 residues. V lost 3 bases and J 2 bases, leaving 14 bases between the germline ends.

V is TRBV16 and J is TRBJ2-7; 8 bases are a match to TRBD2. The V gene's germline CDR1 is KGHSY and CDR2 FQNENV. The CDR3 covers 14 residues. Losses at the gene ends were 2 bases for V and 3 bases for J; bases not matched to a gene: 3. CDR3 amino acids: CASSQQAGVYEQYF. The DNA of the CDR3 is TGTGCCAGCAGCCAACAAGCGGGAGTCTACGAGCAGTACTTC.